Below, 10 T cell receptor beta chains from the same sample are listed, as sequenced in a study of OX40 agonist ivuxolimab in advanced cancers. Profiled with immunoSEQ multiplex PCR; TCRdb holds only in-frame clones, not every one. The sample records approximately 70,000 clones, around 90% being singletons. Sample: CD4+ or CD8+ T cells sorted from blood, taken in a trial of the OX40 agonist ivuxolimab. The receptors shown here come from an adult with an advanced solid tumor such as melanoma, head and neck, liver or kidney cancer.

This chain joins TRBV11-3 and TRBJ2-6; possible D gene TRBD2, 5 bases. V was trimmed by 1 base and J by 0 bases, leaving 7 bases between them. Germline lookup yields CDR1 SGHNT and CDR2 YENEEA. The CDR3 has 16 amino acids. The CDR3 region is CASSLAGSSGANVLTF. The CDR3 bases are TGTGCCAGCAGCTTAGCGGGGAGCTCTGGGGCCAACGTCCTGACTTTC.

V gene TRBV19 combines with J gene TRBJ2-1; 8 bases line up with TRBD1. Trimming cost V 7 bases and J 9 bases; bases outside gene matches: 8. CDR3 length: 13 amino acids. CDR1 and CDR2 (germline): LNHDA, SQIVND (reference sequence). The CDR3 DNA follows: TGTGCCAGTACCCGCGGACAGGGTTTTGAGCAGTTCTTC. Its protein product is CASTRGQGFEQFF.

This rearrangement joins TRBV5-8 to TRBJ1-1; maybe TRBD1 (5 bases). Germline V gene data show CDR1 as SGHTS and CDR2 as YDEGEE. The CDR3 has 16 residues. V was clipped by 7 bases and J by 0 bases, with 19 bases between them. This CDR3 reads CASWYRDVGMNTEAFF. The CDR3 coding sequence is TGTGCCAGCTGGTACCGGGACGTCGGCATGAACACTGAAGCTTTCTTT.

The gene calls are TRBV9 and TRBJ2-2, with 7 bases fitting TRBD1. Germline lookup yields CDR1 SGDLS and CDR2 YYNGEE. V shed 0 bases and J 0 bases; nucleotides not matched to a gene: 5. The CDR3 runs 17 residues. The CDR3 region has the DNA TGTGCCAGCAGCGTAGGGCCGGGACAGTCGAACACCGGGGAGCTGTTTTTT. Protein: CASSVGPGQSNTGELFF.

The chain employs TRBV18 and TRBJ2-5; D unresolved. The CDR3 consists of 13 residues. In germline, CDR1 is KGHSH, CDR2 LQKENI. V lost 2 bases to trimming and J lost 5 bases, with 9 bases between them. In DNA, the CDR3 is TGTGCCAGCTCACCAGTTTTGGGGGAGACCCAGTACTTC. Protein product: CASSPVLGETQYF.

V is TRBV5-6 and J is TRBJ2-3, with TRBD2 identical over 8 bases. The CDR3 spans 16 residues. J was trimmed by 6 bases and V by 2 bases; bases with no gene match: 11. CDR1 is SGHDT, CDR2 YYEEEE, per germline. Here the CDR3 DNA reads TGTGCCAGCAGCTTTCCCACGGGAGGGTGGGCGGATACGCAGTATTTT. It specifies CASSFPTGGWADTQYF.

This sequence joins TRBV10-3 and TRBJ2-7; D gene unclear. The V end lost 6 bases, the J end lost 4 bases, and 7 bases lay between the germline ends. The CDR3 spans 11 residues. From germline, CDR1 is ENHRY and CDR2 SYGVKD. The chain's CDR3 is CAIRQEYEQYF. For the CDR3, the DNA is TGTGCCATCAGGCAAGAATACGAGCAGTACTTC.

The genes are TRBV2 and TRBJ2-3; 7 bases line up with TRBD2. The CDR3 length is 15 residues. V lost 1 base, J lost 3 bases, and 4 bases stayed unmatched. Germline V gives CDR1 SNHLY, CDR2 FYNNEI. The CDR3 sequence: CASSEVAGVTDTQYF. The CDR3 DNA is TGTGCCAGCAGTGAAGTGGCGGGAGTAACAGATACGCAGTATTTT.

V is TRBV15 and J is TRBJ1-1; a possible D gene is TRBD1 (5 bases). The CDR3 runs to 15 residues. Looked up from germline, CDR1 is LNHNV and CDR2 is YYDKDF (reference sequence). V was cut by 1 base and J by 5 bases, with 14 bases left in between. CDR3: CATSRGIREGTEAFF. DNA of the CDR3: TGTGCCACCAGCAGAGGAATCAGGGAGGGAACTGAAGCTTTCTTT. The full variable domain, completed using reference TRBV15 and TRBJ1-1, is DAMVIQNPRYQVTQFGKPVTLSCSQTLNHNVMYWYQQKSSQAPKLLFHYYDKDFNNEADTPDNFQSRRPNTSFCFLDIRSPGLGDTAMYLCATSRGIREGTEAFFGQGTRLTVV.

The chain is built from TRBV5-4 and TRBJ1-2; 7 bases map to TRBD1. This CDR3 is built from 13 residues. CDR1 and CDR2 (germline): SGHNT, YYREEE (reference sequence). The V and J ends lost 3 bases and 7 bases, in that order; junction bases with no gene match: 6. CDR3 amino acids: CASSSDRVGGYTF. The CDR3 nucleotides read TGTGCCAGCAGCTCCGACAGGGTAGGTGGCTACACCTTC.